The clone carrying this TCR beta chain was seen a handful of times. The TCR beta library used iRepertoire HTBI primers with Arm-PCR amplification of CDR3. TCRdb recomputed calls from the multiplex PCR reads with MiXCR, one row per CDR3 protein. The data contain hundreds of thousands of distinct CDR3 sequences, 16% of them seen just once; the ten biggest clones take up 15% to 20%. Per germline, CDR1 MDHEN and CDR2 SYDVKM. V dropped 7 bases and J dropped 3 bases, with 34 bases sitting between them. This CDR3 contains 20 residues. The data belong to a study of regulatory T cells in long-lasting Graves disease. The time point: newly diagnosed GD, antithyroid drugs for less than 3 months. TCR sequences were obtained from RNA taken from PBMCs. It was an endocrinology department in Xi'an, China, that provided the patients. These data are also associated with another study on T cells in Graves' hyperthyroidism and ophthalmopathy. That source adds: TCR CDR3 regions were first amplified by RT-PCR with HTBI primers.

This receptor was obtained from a woman in her twenties or thirties with Graves disease. The chain has TRBV28 and TRBJ2-7; D ambiguous. The sample here was peripheral blood mononuclear cells (PBMCs), taken at new diagnosis, from a patient treated with antithyroid drugs. The CDR3 reads CASNRIPRGRIQPKDYEQYF. The CDR3 nucleotides are TGTGCCAGCAACCGTATACCTCGAGGCAGGATCCAACCTAAGGACTACGAGCAGTACTTC.